This T cell receptor beta chain was identified during a study of T-cell memory formation after mild COVID-19. TCRdb called the 5' RACE reads again in MiXCR, with one record for every CDR3 protein. The table has some 120,000 distinct CDR3 sequences, about 16% seen once; the top ten hold about 15%. There are a few counts of this clonotype. J gave up 0 bases and V 8 bases, and 0 bases lay outside the gene matches. The germline V gene has CDR1 KGHSH and CDR2 LQKENI. This CDR3 is built from 13 residues. The sample taken for sequencing was PBMCs or a T cell subset sorted from them (not recorded which). The chain employs TRBV18 and TRBJ2-3, with 9 bases lining up with TRBD2. This sequence originates from an adult woman who had mild COVID-19 (a few samples of this study predate the infection). Cell type and time point are not known. CDR3 DNA: TGTGCCAGCGCGGGGGGGAGCACAGATACGCAGTATTTT. Residues: CASAGGSTDTQYF.